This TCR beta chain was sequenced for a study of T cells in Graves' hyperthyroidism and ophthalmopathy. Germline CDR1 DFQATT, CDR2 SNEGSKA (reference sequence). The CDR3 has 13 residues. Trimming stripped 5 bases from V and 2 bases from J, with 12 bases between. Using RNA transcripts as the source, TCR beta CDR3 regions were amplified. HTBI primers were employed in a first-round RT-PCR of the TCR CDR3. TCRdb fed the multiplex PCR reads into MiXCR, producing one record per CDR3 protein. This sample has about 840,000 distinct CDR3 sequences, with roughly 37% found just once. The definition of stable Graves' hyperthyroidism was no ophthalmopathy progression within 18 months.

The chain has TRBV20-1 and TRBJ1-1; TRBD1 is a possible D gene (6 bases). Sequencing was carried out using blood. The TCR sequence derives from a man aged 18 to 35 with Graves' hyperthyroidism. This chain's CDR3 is CSAPRGTNTEAFF. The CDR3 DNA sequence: TGCAGTGCTCCCAGGGGCACAAACACTGAAGCTTTCTTT.